Listed below are T cell receptor beta chains from one sample, sequenced in a study of cytomegalovirus exposure and HLA in healthy donors. Produced via immunoSEQ multiplex PCR; TCRdb's table is partial and in-frame only. In the table there are around 35,000 clones, roughly 81% of which are singletons. The sample consisted of PBMCs. The receptors were gathered from a woman in her 40s in good health and CMV-seronegative. The CDR3 runs from the conserved cysteine through the conserved F or W. D genes are given only for firm matches.

d_gene	len	v_gene	j_gene	CDR3aa
TRBD1	16	TRBV27	TRBJ1-2	CASRSQGAERLYGYTF
TRBD1	12	TRBV5-4	TRBJ2-3	CASSTGGDTQYF
-	16	TRBV5-4	TRBJ2-7	CASSLVGRGLSYEQYF
-	16	TRBV19	TRBJ1-2	CASSMKSTTGRYGYTF
-	14	TRBV7-2	TRBJ1-3	CASSFTGSGNTIYF
-	16	TRBV28	TRBJ2-3	CASIRTPGEATDTQYF
TRBD1	15	TRBV9	TRBJ1-6	CASSKGQGGNSPLHF
TRBD2	18	TRBV28	TRBJ2-1	CASSFLGTSGGLRNEQFF
-	14	TRBV9	TRBJ2-5	CASSVDEGVGTQYF
TRBD2	13	TRBV28	TRBJ2-1	CATTSGVNNEQFF
TRBD1	14	TRBV7-8	TRBJ2-7	CASSLEGQGYEQYF
-	13	TRBV29-1	TRBJ1-2	CSVSTGFSYGYTF
TRBD1	13	TRBV19	TRBJ1-2	CASSGTGLAGYTF
-	15	TRBV25-1	TRBJ1-6	CASSADTSYNSPLHF
-	13	TRBV2	TRBJ1-2	CASSQGLLYGYTF
-	13	TRBV29-1	TRBJ1-1	CSVSKRLNTEAFF
-	12	TRBV28	TRBJ1-2	CATAGQDYGYTF
-	15	TRBV15	TRBJ1-3	CATSGDIRKWGTIYF
TRBD2	16	TRBV4-3	TRBJ2-2	CASSQDSSWGGGELFF
TRBD1	14	TRBV6-6	TRBJ2-4	CASSLDRDRGSQYF
TRBD1	14	TRBV5-1	TRBJ2-7	CASSLGTGGYEQYF
-	14	TRBV19	TRBJ1-2	CASSWTADNYGYTF
TRBD1	12	TRBV2	TRBJ1-6	CASTTGTGTLHF
TRBD1	14	TRBV7-9	TRBJ1-5	CASSTTGANQPQHF
TRBD1	15	TRBV5-6	TRBJ2-2	CASSLVQGDTGELFF
TRBD1	14	TRBV4-2	TRBJ1-1	CASSQPGQGSEAFF
-	14	TRBV4-3	TRBJ1-4	CASSQTPGGEKLFF
TRBD1	13	TRBV5-1	TRBJ1-2	CASSMGQDYGYTF
-	13	TRBV7-2	TRBJ1-5	CASSLGGRQPQHF
-	11	TRBV2	TRBJ2-1	CASSPRGEQFF
TRBD1	13	TRBV4-2	TRBJ1-2	CASSPDRGDGYTF
-	14	TRBV15	TRBJ1-6	CATSRASFNSPLHF
-	15	TRBV7-2	TRBJ1-1	CASSLGGQSTTEAFF
-	13	TRBV7-9	TRBJ1-1	CASSLARGSEAFF
-	13	TRBV7-3	TRBJ2-1	CASSVDPGSEQFF
TRBD1	16	TRBV2	TRBJ1-6	CASRTGGASYNSPLHF
TRBD2	16	TRBV2	TRBJ2-5	CASSFPTSESRETQYF
TRBD2	15	TRBV7-3	TRBJ2-1	CASSLTPGGYNEQFF
-	15	TRBV7-8	TRBJ2-6	CASSLEGRGANVLTF
TRBD1	12	TRBV27	TRBJ1-1	CASSSGTGGAFF
TRBD2	15	TRBV13	TRBJ2-3	CASSLLSGDTDTQYF
TRBD1	15	TRBV7-2	TRBJ1-2	CASSSRQGASYGYTF
TRBD1	13	TRBV2	TRBJ1-2	CASGTGLLGGYTF
-	15	TRBV2	TRBJ2-5	CASSEEEGGRETQYF
-	12	TRBV29-1	TRBJ1-2	CSVGQVNYGYTF
-	15	TRBV6-5	TRBJ1-1	CASSFITSSGTEAFF
-	16	TRBV5-1	TRBJ1-3	CASSTSGTNSGNTIYF
TRBD2	14	TRBV4-1	TRBJ2-1	CASRVAGGNNEQFF
TRBD1	14	TRBV5-1	TRBJ1-6	CASSSGQGYSPLHF
TRBD1	13	TRBV5-6	TRBJ1-2	CASSSRQGGGYTF
TRBD1	16	TRBV5-6	TRBJ1-2	CASSLVTGGWSYGYTF
TRBD1	15	TRBV4-3	TRBJ1-2	CASSQTTGGNYGYTF